Below are 29 T cell receptor beta chains sequenced from a single sample in a study of CXCR3-negative and CXCR3-positive naive CD8 T cells. Study results and limitations: Naive cells positive for CXCR3 carried more hydrophobic TRB CDR3s than CXCR3-negative ones.

For these TCRs, the target antigens are not known. UMI-labeled 5' RACE TRB cDNA libraries were prepared from the cells. TCRdb re-analyzed the 5' RACE reads; it lists each CDR3 protein once, without DNA. The ten top clones account for approximately 0.53%, within a sample of tens of thousands of distinct CDR3 sequences. Sequenced: naive CXCR3+ CD8+ T cells from blood. Documented subset: CD45RO-CCR7+CD27+CD95- naive CD8+ T cells expressing CXCR3 (TNR3+). The receptors derive from a human donor in good health. Some clones in this sample may be carry-over from other donors' samples.

The V gene is TRBV6-5, the J gene TRBJ1-5; TCRdb's D call, TRBD1, is unchecked because there is no DNA. The CDR3 is made up of 16 amino acids. CDR1 is MNHEY and CDR2 is SVGAGI in the germline V gene. CDR3: CASSQTLTGVNQPQHF.

The J gene is TRBJ2-3, the V gene TRBV4-3. Germline V gene sequence: CDR1 LGHNA, CDR2 YSLEER. CDR3 length: 15 residues. CDR3 sequence: CASSQGATERDTQYF.

This clonotype is identified as medium-sized from frequency. J is TRBJ2-1 and V is TRBV7-6; TCRdb's D call, TRBD1, is unchecked because there is no DNA. Germline V gene data show CDR1 as SGHVS and CDR2 as FNYEAQ. The CDR3 spans 16 residues. The CDR3 region is CASSLAPGGSYNEQFF.

This chain links TRBV4-3 with TRBJ1-4; without DNA, the TCRdb call of TRBD1 cannot be checked. Germline assignment: CDR1 LGHNA and CDR2 YSLEER. The CDR3 length is 15 residues. The chain's CDR3 is CASSQGGTVDEKLFF.

The chain couples TRBV5-1 to TRBJ2-7. Germline V gene sequence: CDR1 SGHRS, CDR2 YFSETQ. This CDR3 spans 13 amino acids. CDR3: CASSLIGADEQYF.

This chain joins TRBV28 and TRBJ2-3; without DNA, the TCRdb call of TRBD2 cannot be checked. CDR1 MDHEN and CDR2 SYDVKM come from the germline V gene. The CDR3 sequence is 15 residues long. The chain's CDR3 is CASSPRTEGRRTQYF.

The chain uses TRBV29-1 and TRBJ2-7; TCRdb picks TRBD1, but there is no DNA to check that call. Per germline, CDR1 SQVTM and CDR2 ANQGSEA. CDR3 length: 15 residues. The CDR3 protein is CSGKTRDRDSYEQYF.

The chain combines TRBV6-6 with TRBJ2-7; TCRdb picks TRBD1, but there is no DNA to check that call. The germline CDR1 and CDR2 sequences are MNHNY and SVGAGI (reference sequence). The CDR3 is 13 residues long. CDR3 in amino acids: CASSPLTAYEQYF.

This chain joins TRBV12-3 or TRBV12-4 and TRBJ2-1; TCRdb indicates TRBD1, and absent DNA this call remains unverified. This CDR3 contains 15 residues. The CDR3 spells CASSTPQTGYNEQFF.

The chain recombines TRBV28 with TRBJ2-3; without DNA, the TCRdb call of TRBD1 cannot be checked. Looked up from germline, CDR1 is MDHEN and CDR2 is SYDVKM. This CDR3 is 15 amino acids long. CDR3 protein: CASSLRGASPDTQYF.

The chain couples TRBV3-1 to TRBJ1-5; the D gene TCRdb calls, TRBD1, cannot be checked with no DNA. The CDR3 spans 14 residues. In germline, CDR1 is LGHDT, CDR2 YNNKEL (reference sequence). CDR3 residues: CASSWDRFNQPQHF.

This chain joins TRBV11-3 and TRBJ2-7; TCRdb's D call, TRBD1, is unchecked because there is no DNA. Germline lookup yields CDR1 SGHNT and CDR2 YENEEA. CDR3 length: 17 amino acids. CDR3 region: CASSPSPGQEGSYEQYF.

The rearrangement links TRBV20-1 to TRBJ2-7. The V gene's germline CDR1 is DFQATT and CDR2 SNEGSKA (reference sequence). The CDR3 contains 12 residues. CDR3 in amino acids: CSARFDSYEQYF.

The rearrangement joins TRBV27 to TRBJ2-5; lacking DNA, the TRBD2 call made by TCRdb goes unchecked. The CDR3 runs to 13 residues. CDR1 and CDR2 (germline): MNHEY, SMNVEV (reference sequence). The CDR3 sequence is CASSPSAGGPQYF.

The chain is built from TRBV24-1 and TRBJ2-1; lacking DNA, the TRBD1 call made by TCRdb goes unchecked. Germline loops: CDR1 KGHDR, CDR2 SFDVKD. The CDR3 is 14 amino acids. This CDR3 is CATSEPGVGDEQFF.

V usage is TRBV28 and J usage is TRBJ1-6; the TRBD1 assignment by TCRdb is unverifiable without DNA. The CDR3 totals 14 residues. CDR1 MDHEN and CDR2 SYDVKM come from the germline V gene. Here the CDR3 reads CATVQERTNSPLHF.

The gene calls are TRBV20-1 and TRBJ2-3. This CDR3 contains 13 residues. Germline CDR1 reads DFQATT; CDR2 reads SNEGSKA (reference sequence). The CDR3 loop reads CSARDDYTDTQYF.

The chain combines TRBV20-1 with TRBJ2-7; the TCRdb call, TRBD1, lacks DNA for checking. The length of the CDR3 is 17 residues. Looked up from germline, CDR1 is DFQATT and CDR2 is SNEGSKA (reference sequence). The CDR3 is CSARDEERETGSYEQYF.

This chain joins TRBV28 and TRBJ2-7; the TCRdb D gene call, TRBD2, has no DNA to confirm it. This CDR3 has 17 amino acids. Germline loops: CDR1 MDHEN, CDR2 SYDVKM. The CDR3 spells CASSLGTSGPSSYEQYF.

This chain connects TRBV6-4 to TRBJ2-2. The length of the CDR3 is 13 residues. The germline V gene encodes CDR1 MRHNA and CDR2 SNTAGT. This chain's CDR3 is CASSDRDTGELFF.

This chain joins TRBV28 and TRBJ1-5. The CDR3 is made up of 14 amino acids. The germline V gene encodes CDR1 MDHEN and CDR2 SYDVKM. This CDR3 reads CASTELLSNQPQHF.

The chain has TRBV9 and TRBJ2-1; lacking DNA, the TRBD1 call made by TCRdb goes unchecked. This CDR3 is built from 14 residues. Germline CDR1 SGDLS, CDR2 YYNGEE. The CDR3 here is CASSTDSGVDEQFF.

The chain uses TRBV20-1 and TRBJ2-1. Germline CDR1 and CDR2: DFQATT and SNEGSKA (reference sequence). The CDR3 runs 14 residues. The CDR3 loop is CSARDLPSHNEQFF.

V and J are TRBV18 and TRBJ2-2; TCRdb's assignment of TRBD2 cannot be checked, as there is no DNA. Looked up from germline, CDR1 is KGHSH and CDR2 is LQKENI. The CDR3 consists of 14 residues. CDR3 sequence reads: CASGLAEYTGELFF.

This chain links TRBV18 with TRBJ2-7; TCRdb's D call, TRBD2, is unchecked because there is no DNA. The CDR3 is 15 amino acids. Germline CDR1 KGHSH, CDR2 LQKENI. The CDR3 loop reads CASSPELADSYEQYF.

The chain combines TRBV5-5 with TRBJ1-1; the D call from TCRdb, TRBD1, cannot be confirmed without DNA. The germline V gene encodes CDR1 SGHKS and CDR2 YYEKEE (reference sequence). The CDR3 has 15 residues. The CDR3 region is CASSLSGQGYSEAFF. The variable domain in full, with the rest retrieved from reference TRBV5-5 and TRBJ1-1, is DAGVTQSPTHLIKTRGQQVTLRCSPISGHKSVSWYQQVLGQGPQFIFQYYEKEERGRGNFPDRFSARQFPNYSSELNVNALLLGDSALYLCASSLSGQGYSEAFFGQGTRLTVV.

The chain has TRBV15 and TRBJ1-5. The CDR3 totals 16 residues. Germline CDR1 and CDR2: LNHNV and YYDKDF (reference sequence). The CDR3 is CATSSRQGPTDQPQHF. Full variable domain (remainder filled in from reference TRBV15 and TRBJ1-5): DAMVIQNPRYQVTQFGKPVTLSCSQTLNHNVMYWYQQKSSQAPKLLFHYYDKDFNNEADTPDNFQSRRPNTSFCFLDIRSPGLGDTAMYLCATSSRQGPTDQPQHFGDGTRLSIL.

The chain employs TRBV7-2 and TRBJ2-1; TCRdb selects TRBD1, and the lack of DNA leaves this call unchecked. The CDR3 covers 14 residues. Germline assignment: CDR1 SGHTA and CDR2 FQGNSA. The CDR3 region is CASNDSDRDAEQFF. The full variable domain, in which reference TRBV7-2 and TRBJ2-1 provide the parts outside the CDR3, is GAGVSQSPSNKVTEKGKDVELRCDPISGHTALYWYRQSLGQGLEFLIYFQGNSAPDKSGLPSDRFSAERTGGSVSTLTIQRTQQEDSAVYLCASNDSDRDAEQFFGPGTRLTVL.

The chain couples TRBV7-3 to TRBJ2-7. In germline, CDR1 is SGHTA, CDR2 FQGTGA. The CDR3 sequence is 16 residues long. CDR3 sequence: CASSRTDKSSSYEQYF.